A single T cell receptor (beta chain) is shown here with its context. This entry comes from a study of cytomegalovirus exposure and HLA in healthy donors. PCR amplification relied on 60 Vbeta primers (plus 13 Jbeta primers). Clones were sequenced by immunoSEQ multiplex PCR, and TCRdb holds only the in-frame ones, with some missing. Of about 200,000 clones listed, roughly 80% were seen once; the top ten hold approximately 6%. Trimming removed 6 bases from V and 5 bases from J; junction bases left unmatched: 6. CDR3 length: 14 amino acids. The germline gives CDR1 MGHRA, CDR2 YSYEKL. This clonotype was sampled from a man aged 35 to 55 in good health and CMV-seropositive. The chain links TRBV4-1 to TRBJ1-1; 10 positions match TRBD1. Sequencing was carried out using PBMCs. The CDR3 DNA sequence: TGCGCCAGCAGGGGGACAGGGGAGGTTACTGAAGCTTTCTTT. Protein: CASRGTGEVTEAFF.